A selection of T cell receptor beta chains follows, all from one sample in a study of blood T cell repertoires in COVID-19. The method was immunoSEQ multiplex PCR; TCRdb's version includes in-frame clones alone and lacks a portion of them. The sample carries tens of thousands of clones, 82% recorded once. Specimen: peripheral blood. Receptors originate from an older woman with acute or convalescent COVID-19. Each CDR3 is given with its conserved first and last residue. A D gene is named only where the DNA matches it firmly. Clone size, where shown, is once, few, many, or a class for clones that have expanded.

length: 14; J: TRBJ2-3; size: .; D: .; V: TRBV27; DNA: TGTGCCAGCAGTTCCGTCCGTAGCGGAAATACGCAGTATTTT; CDR3: CASSSVRSGNTQYF
length: 16; J: TRBJ1-1; size: .; D: .; V: TRBV5-4; DNA: TGTGCCAGCAGCTCCCCATCTGAACGGGGTGAGAGGGAAGCTTTCTTT; CDR3: CASSSPSERGEREAFF
length: 16; J: TRBJ2-5; size: .; D: TRBD2; V: TRBV24-1; DNA: TGTGCCACCAGTGATGGGACTAGCGGGGGCCAAGAGACCCAGTACTTC; CDR3: CATSDGTSGGQETQYF
length: 17; J: TRBJ2-4; size: .; D: TRBD2; V: TRBV4-2; DNA: TGTGCCAGCAGCCAAGTAGCGACTAGCGGGGGGTCGAACATTCAGTACTTC; CDR3: CASSQVATSGGSNIQYF
length: 11; J: TRBJ1-6; size: few; D: .; V: TRBV6-5; DNA: TGTGCCAGCAGTTACTATGGGCACCTCCACTTT; CDR3: CASSYYGHLHF
length: 16; J: TRBJ2-1; size: few; D: TRBD2; V: TRBV6-5; DNA: TGTGCCAGCAGTTACTCTCTGGCGGGGGGGCGCGATGAGCAGTTCTTC; CDR3: CASSYSLAGGRDEQFF
length: 15; J: TRBJ2-1; size: once; D: TRBD1; V: TRBV6-2/TRBV6-3; DNA: TGTGCCAGCAGCCCTATCGCCACAGGGGCCAATGAGCAGTTCTTC; CDR3: CASSPIATGANEQFF
length: 13; J: TRBJ1-2; size: .; D: TRBD1; V: TRBV19; DNA: TGTGCCAGTAGTATAGCGACAGGGGATGGCTACACCTTC; CDR3: CASSIATGDGYTF
length: 15; J: TRBJ1-2; size: .; D: .; V: TRBV15; DNA: TGTGCCACCAGCAGAGATCCAGTACATATCTATGGCTACACCTTC; CDR3: CATSRDPVHIYGYTF
length: 14; J: TRBJ1-5; size: medium-sized; D: .; V: TRBV7-9; DNA: TGTGCCAGCAGCTCCCTAGGGGACAATCAGCCCCAGCATTTT; CDR3: CASSSLGDNQPQHF
length: 14; J: TRBJ1-5; size: .; D: TRBD1; V: TRBV6-5; DNA: TGTGCCAGCAGCCTGACAGGGGGCAATCAGCCCCAGCATTTT; CDR3: CASSLTGGNQPQHF
length: 16; J: TRBJ1-1; size: .; D: TRBD1; V: TRBV7-9; DNA: TGTGCCAGCAGACTCGGTGGGGACAGGGGAAAAACTGAAGCTTTCTTT; CDR3: CASRLGGDRGKTEAFF
length: 13; J: TRBJ2-3; size: few; D: .; V: TRBV5-1; DNA: TGCGCCAGCAGGGGAGGCTTCACAGATACGCAGTATTTT; CDR3: CASRGGFTDTQYF
length: 13; J: TRBJ2-5; size: .; D: TRBD2; V: TRBV6-1; DNA: TGTGCCAGCAGTGAAGGCCGCGGGGGGACCCAGTACTTC; CDR3: CASSEGRGGTQYF
length: 14; J: TRBJ2-3; size: .; D: TRBD2; V: TRBV6-5; DNA: TGTGCCAGCAGAGGACTAGCGGGGGGAGATACGCAGTATTTT; CDR3: CASRGLAGGDTQYF
length: 16; J: TRBJ2-4; size: .; D: TRBD2; V: TRBV11-2; DNA: TGTGCCAGCAGCGAGGCTAGCGGAGTAGCCAAAAACATTCAGTACTTC; CDR3: CASSEASGVAKNIQYF
length: 15; J: TRBJ1-6; size: .; D: .; V: TRBV6-1; DNA: TGTGCCAGCAGTGAAGCACGGGGAGTAGGCTCACCCCTCCACTTT; CDR3: CASSEARGVGSPLHF
length: 15; J: TRBJ2-3; size: .; D: .; V: TRBV27; DNA: TGTGCCAGCAGTCCCAGACAGAGAGACACAGATACGCAGTATTTT; CDR3: CASSPRQRDTDTQYF
length: 13; J: TRBJ1-2; size: .; D: .; V: TRBV7-8; DNA: TGTGCCAGCAGCGTGACAGTTACCTATGGCTACACCTTC; CDR3: CASSVTVTYGYTF
length: 16; J: TRBJ2-5; size: .; D: TRBD1; V: TRBV5-6; DNA: TGTGCCAGCAGCTACCCGGGACAGGGGTTCAAGGAGACCCAGTACTTC; CDR3: CASSYPGQGFKETQYF
length: 14; J: TRBJ2-3; size: .; D: TRBD2; V: TRBV29-1; DNA: TGCAGCGTTGAACAGCGGGGGGTGGGAGATACGCAGTATTTT; CDR3: CSVEQRGVGDTQYF
length: 16; J: TRBJ1-6; size: once; D: TRBD1; V: TRBV5-1; DNA: TGCGCCAGCAGCCCGGGACAGGGGGCGAGGAATTCACCCCTCCACTTT; CDR3: CASSPGQGARNSPLHF
length: 16; J: TRBJ1-6; size: .; D: .; V: TRBV19; DNA: TGTGCCAGTAGTATACGGCAGGGGTACCATAATTCACCCCTCCACTTT; CDR3: CASSIRQGYHNSPLHF
length: 14; J: TRBJ2-5; size: .; D: TRBD2; V: TRBV2; DNA: TGTGCCAGCAGGGGGGGGTCCTACGGAGAGACCCAGTACTTC; CDR3: CASRGGSYGETQYF
length: 14; J: TRBJ2-3; size: .; D: .; V: TRBV24-1; DNA: TGTGCCACCTCTGCGCGGGTCGTCACAGATACGCAGTATTTT; CDR3: CATSARVVTDTQYF
length: 15; J: TRBJ1-4; size: .; D: .; V: TRBV19; DNA: TGTGCCAGTACCCCCCCGGGAGGGGGTAATGAAAAACTGTTTTTT; CDR3: CASTPPGGGNEKLFF
length: 13; J: TRBJ2-2; size: few; D: .; V: TRBV24-1; DNA: TGTGCCACCAGTGATCGGGTTACCGGGGAGCTGTTTTTT; CDR3: CATSDRVTGELFF
length: 16; J: TRBJ1-3; size: .; D: .; V: TRBV23-1; DNA: TGCGCCAGCAGTCATCCCCGAGCTTTCTCTGGAAACACCATATATTTT; CDR3: CASSHPRAFSGNTIYF
length: 18; J: TRBJ2-2; size: .; D: TRBD2; V: TRBV19; DNA: TGTGCCAGTAGTAGGGCCGGTCTGACTAGCGGGAGTCCCGGGGAGCTGTTTTTT; CDR3: CASSRAGLTSGSPGELFF
length: 15; J: TRBJ1-1; size: .; D: .; V: TRBV7-8; DNA: TGTGCCAGCAGCCAAAACTCGTGGCCGAGGACTGAAGCTTTCTTT; CDR3: CASSQNSWPRTEAFF
length: 13; J: TRBJ2-7; size: .; D: .; V: TRBV24-1; DNA: TGTGCCACCAGTGATGGACATAGCCTCGAGCAGTACTTC; CDR3: CATSDGHSLEQYF
length: 15; J: TRBJ2-1; size: .; D: .; V: TRBV14; DNA: TGTGCCAGCAGCCGCCTGGCGGGTCGGGACAATGAGCAGTTCTTC; CDR3: CASSRLAGRDNEQFF
length: 16; J: TRBJ2-3; size: .; D: TRBD2; V: TRBV6-4; DNA: TGTGCCAGCAGTGACAAAAGCGGGGGGGCAGCAGATACGCAGTATTTT; CDR3: CASSDKSGGAADTQYF
length: 15; J: TRBJ2-1; size: .; D: TRBD2; V: TRBV2; DNA: TGTGCCAGCAGTGAAGGTAGCGGGGTTAACAATGAGCAGTTCTTC; CDR3: CASSEGSGVNNEQFF
length: 17; J: TRBJ2-1; size: .; D: TRBD1; V: TRBV2; DNA: TGTGCCAGCATGAAAACATACAGGGGGCGTAATGACAATGAGCAGTTCTTC; CDR3: CASMKTYRGRNDNEQFF
length: 18; J: TRBJ2-5; size: .; D: TRBD2; V: TRBV4-2; DNA: TGTGCCAGCAGCCAAGACAGACTTATAGCGGGGGGTGGGGAGACCCAGTACTTC; CDR3: CASSQDRLIAGGGETQYF
length: 13; J: TRBJ1-4; size: .; D: TRBD1; V: TRBV9; DNA: TGTGCCAGCTCCGGGACAGGGAATGAAAAACTGTTTTTT; CDR3: CASSGTGNEKLFF
length: 13; J: TRBJ1-1; size: .; D: .; V: TRBV19; DNA: TGTGCCAGTAGCCTTACATTGAACACTGAAGCTTTCTTT; CDR3: CASSLTLNTEAFF
length: 13; J: TRBJ2-1; size: .; D: TRBD2; V: TRBV5-1; DNA: TGCGCCAGCAGCAGAACTAGCGGAGGTGAGCAGTTCTTC; CDR3: CASSRTSGGEQFF
length: 13; J: TRBJ2-2; size: .; D: .; V: TRBV6-5; DNA: TGTGCCAGCAGCCTCAGACAAACCGGGGAGCTGTTTTTT; CDR3: CASSLRQTGELFF
length: 14; J: TRBJ1-4; size: .; D: .; V: TRBV5-1; DNA: TGCGCCAGCAGCCGAGGGGGAACTAATGAAAAACTGTTTTTT; CDR3: CASSRGGTNEKLFF
length: 17; J: TRBJ1-2; size: .; D: TRBD1; V: TRBV10-3; DNA: TGTGCCATCAGTGACCCGGGACAGGGGGTTCAGTCCGGGGGCTACACCTTC; CDR3: CAISDPGQGVQSGGYTF
length: 18; J: TRBJ2-6; size: .; D: TRBD1; V: TRBV27; DNA: TGTGCCAGCAGCCCCCGGACAGGGGGGATTTCTGGGGCCAACGTCCTGACTTTC; CDR3: CASSPRTGGISGANVLTF
length: 11; J: TRBJ2-1; size: .; D: .; V: TRBV7-9; DNA: TGTGCCAGCAGCATACCACAAAAAGAGTTCTTC; CDR3: CASSIPQKEFF
length: 15; J: TRBJ1-2; size: .; D: TRBD1; V: TRBV7-9; DNA: TGTGCCAGCAGCTTAGTAGGGGGCATGAACTATGGCTACACCTTC; CDR3: CASSLVGGMNYGYTF
length: 16; J: TRBJ2-2; size: few; D: TRBD2; V: TRBV5-1; DNA: TGCGCCAGCAGCCGCGCCTCCGGGACTAGCACCGGGGAGCTGTTTTTT; CDR3: CASSRASGTSTGELFF
length: 14; J: TRBJ1-1; size: .; D: .; V: TRBV6-6; DNA: TGTGCCAGCAGAGAGGCCGGAGAGTACACTGAAGCTTTCTTT; CDR3: CASREAGEYTEAFF
length: 15; J: TRBJ2-1; size: .; D: TRBD1; V: TRBV2; DNA: TGTGCCAGCAGTGTTCCCGGGACAGGGAAGAATGAGCAGTTCTTC; CDR3: CASSVPGTGKNEQFF
length: 18; J: TRBJ2-3; size: .; D: TRBD2; V: TRBV4-2; DNA: TGTGCCAGCAGCCAACCACCGGCGGCGGCTAGCGGGGGGGATACGCAGTATTTT; CDR3: CASSQPPAAASGGDTQYF
length: 15; J: TRBJ2-5; size: .; D: .; V: TRBV5-6; DNA: TGTGCCAGCAGCTCACGGCGGGGTTTTACAGAGACCCAGTACTTC; CDR3: CASSSRRGFTETQYF
length: 13; J: TRBJ1-1; size: .; D: TRBD1; V: TRBV11-2; DNA: TGTGCCAGCAGCCGGACAGGGTACCCTGAAGCTTTCTTT; CDR3: CASSRTGYPEAFF
length: 17; J: TRBJ2-3; size: .; D: TRBD2; V: TRBV7-6; DNA: TGTGCCAGCAGCCCAGTAGCGGGGGGGGCCTCTCCAGATACGCAGTATTTT; CDR3: CASSPVAGGASPDTQYF
length: 14; J: TRBJ2-3; size: .; D: .; V: TRBV7-3; DNA: TGTGCCAGCAGCCCAGGCGGGGCAGGAGATACGCAGTATTTT; CDR3: CASSPGGAGDTQYF
length: 14; J: TRBJ2-2; size: .; D: .; V: TRBV10-1; DNA: TGCGCCAGTTCCAGGTTGGCGGGCACCGGGGAGCTGTTTTTT; CDR3: CASSRLAGTGELFF